The 15 T cell receptor beta chains below were found in one sample sequenced in a study of vaccination and CD4 T cells after COVID-19. The assay that was used to sequence DNA from cultured CD4+ T cells was the Oncomine TCR Beta short-read assay. TCRdb reprocessed the PCR reads with MiXCR, giving one entry per CDR3 protein. The sample carries more than 12,000 distinct CDR3 sequences, approximately 28% recorded once. The antigens these receptors bind are not known. Treatment indicated: approximately 11-day PBMC culture with coronavirus spike peptide pools or control peptides (ViraFEST assay). Specimen: cultured CD4+ T cells from blood. The source is a human donor with COVID-19.

This clonotype came up a few times. The chain is built from TRBV7-8 and TRBJ2-7; 8 positions agree with TRBD1. This CDR3 region has 13 residues. With 4 bases clipped from V and 11 bases from J, the junction kept 10 bases outside the gene matches. The germline CDR1 and CDR2 sequences are SGHVS and FQNEAQ. CDR3 coding DNA: TGTGCCAGCAGCTCCAGACAGGGGTCCCTAGAGTACTTC. It translates to CASSSRQGSLEYF.

This clonotype turned up a few times. This chain joins TRBV20-1 and TRBJ2-5; 9 bases are a match to TRBD1. The CDR3 loop spans 13 amino acids. Trimming at V came to 5 bases and at J to 7 bases, leaving 8 bases not matched to a gene. The germline CDR1 and CDR2 sequences are DFQATT and SNEGSKA (reference sequence). In nucleotides, the CDR3 is TGCAGTGCTGTTGGACAGGGGACGGGGACCCAGTACTTC. It specifies CSAVGQGTGTQYF.

The chain combines TRBV10-3 with TRBJ2-5; the match to TRBD1 covers 8 bases. CDR3 size: 14 residues. The V gene end was trimmed by 8 bases and the J gene end by 2 bases; junction bases not matched to a gene: 7. Germline V CDR1 and CDR2: ENHRY, SYGVKD. The CDR3 DNA is TGTGCCATCGGGGCAGGGGGCCTTCAAGAGACCCAGTACTTC. Encoded protein: CAIGAGGLQETQYF.

This chain uses TRBV4-1 with TRBJ1-1, with 7 bases aligning to TRBD1. Germline values: CDR1 MGHRA, CDR2 YSYEKL. There are 14 residues in the CDR3. V lost 4 bases and J lost 2; bases outside the gene matches: 4. The CDR3 sequence is CASSLGQQNTEAFF. The DNA of the CDR3 is TGCGCCAGCAGCCTGGGACAGCAAAACACTGAAGCTTTCTTT.

CDR3 nucleotides: TGTGCCTGGAGTATGGAGGGGAAACAGCCCCAGCATTTT. It encodes CAWSMEGKQPQHF. The genes are TRBV30 and TRBJ1-5; D is perhaps TRBD1 (5 bases). The CDR3 has 13 amino acids. Trimming removed 2 bases from V and 7 bases from J, with 12 bases in between. The germline CDR1 and CDR2 sequences are GTSNPN and SVGIG (reference sequence). The variable domain in full, completed from reference TRBV30 and TRBJ1-5, reads SQTIHQWPATLVQPVGSPLSLECTVEGTSNPNLYWYRQAAGRGLQLLFYSVGIGQISSEVPQNLSASRPQDRQFILSSKKLLLSDSGFYLCAWSMEGKQPQHFGDGTRLSIL.

This chain uses TRBV7-2 with TRBJ2-5, with D tentatively TRBD1 or TRBD2 (7 bases each). Trimming shortened V by 5 bases and J by 5 bases, and 21 bases separated the two germline ends. Germline V lookup: CDR1 SGHTA, CDR2 FQGNSA. The CDR3 totals 16 residues. The CDR3 coding sequence is TGTGCCAGCAGCGCGCAGGGGGGGGCAGTTGGGGAGACCCAGTACTTC. Encoded protein: CASSAQGGAVGETQYF.

The CDR3 DNA reads TGTGCCAGCAGCCAAGCAGGGTACTCTGAAGCTTTCTTT. Its protein is CASSQAGYSEAFF. The rearrangement uses TRBV7-3 and TRBJ1-1; a possible D gene is TRBD1 (5 bases). The CDR3 sequence is 13 residues long. Trimming removed 5 bases at V and 6 bases at J, with 13 bases between. Germline V CDR1 and CDR2: SGHTA, FQGTGA.

This chain joins TRBV30 and TRBJ1-1; D is possibly TRBD1 (5 bases). Trimming took 5 bases from V and 1 from J, leaving 8 bases between them. The CDR3 spans 12 residues. Germline CDR1 is GTSNPN and CDR2 is SVGIG (reference sequence). Here the CDR3 DNA reads TGTGCCTGGCTACAGGAGAACACTGAAGCTTTCTTT. Translated, it gives CAWLQENTEAFF.

The chain carries TRBV5-1 and TRBJ2-5; 14 bases agree with TRBD2. V lost 4 bases to trimming and J lost 2 bases; unmatched junction nucleotides: 4. Germline-derived CDR1 and CDR2 are SGHRS and YFSETQ. This CDR3 region has 16 residues. Written as DNA, the CDR3 is TGCGCCAGCAGCCCCGGGACTAGCGGGAGACAAGAGACCCAGTACTTC. Translating gives CASSPGTSGRQETQYF.

The chain combines TRBV19 with TRBJ2-3, with D possibly being TRBD1 (6 bases). Germline V CDR1 and CDR2: LNHDA, SQIVND (reference sequence). This CDR3 spans 20 amino acids. V was shortened by 5 bases and J by 0 bases, with 27 bases between the two germline ends. The CDR3 DNA follows: TGTGCCAGTAGTTCTTCTTTGATGGGGGCAGGTCGTACGAGCACAGATACGCAGTATTTT. As protein: CASSSSLMGAGRTSTDTQYF.

The CDR3 DNA reads as TGTGCCACCAGTGATTTGCGCGGGGTCCACAATGAGCAGTTCTTC. Translation: CATSDLRGVHNEQFF. The chain carries TRBV24-1 and TRBJ2-1, with a possible D match to TRBD2 (6 bases). V dropped 0 bases and J dropped 5 bases, with 10 bases sitting between them. The CDR3 has 15 amino acids. Looked up from germline, CDR1 is KGHDR and CDR2 is SFDVKD.

V and J are TRBV7-2 and TRBJ1-1; D call uncertain. CDR1 is SGHTA, CDR2 FQGNSA, per germline. V lost 6 bases to trimming and J lost 0 bases, with 8 bases between them. The CDR3 contains 13 residues. The CDR3 nucleotides are TGTGCCAGCAGTGAAGGTATGAACACTGAAGCTTTCTTT. This sequence encodes CASSEGMNTEAFF.

The rearrangement joins TRBV7-2 to TRBJ2-3, with a weak D call TRBD1 (6 bases). V lost 5 bases and J lost 3, with 12 bases in between. The CDR3 length is 14 residues. The germline V gene has CDR1 SGHTA and CDR2 FQGNSA. The CDR3: CASSNYRETDTQYF. The CDR3, as DNA: TGTGCCAGCAGCAACTACAGGGAAACAGATACGCAGTATTTT.

This clonotype occurred a few times. The chain is built from TRBV25-1 and TRBJ1-2; TRBD1 is a possible D gene (5 bases). With 2 bases removed from V and 4 bases from J, the gap between germline ends came to 5 bases. This CDR3 spans 12 amino acids. CDR1 is MGHDK, CDR2 SYGVNS, per germline. This chain's CDR3 is CASSEQGYGYTF. The CDR3 DNA follows: TGTGCCAGCAGTGAACAGGGCTATGGCTACACCTTC.

In this sample, this clonotype turned up once. The chain carries TRBV20-1 and TRBJ2-7; 8 bases are a match to TRBD2. The CDR3 has 15 amino acids. CDR1 is DFQATT, CDR2 SNEGSKA, per germline (reference sequence). Trimming took 0 bases from V and 7 from J; bases not matched to a gene: 11. DNA for the CDR3: TGCAGTGCTAGAGAAAAAGTCGGGGGGGCGAGGGAGCAGTACTTC. It codes for CSAREKVGGAREQYF.